This T cell receptor beta chain was sequenced during a study of beta chain features in type 1 diabetes. The study, taken as a whole, reports: Reads derived from cDNA could over-represent cells showing high TCR expression.

Of note for this clone: Its specificity is unknown.

cDNA synthesis used the whole RNA isolate, giving expressed TCRB sequences. It was found that naive, central memory and regulatory T cell samples averaged roughly 3.6 million reads. Method: immunoSEQ multiplex PCR; TCRdb's copy keeps in-frame clones and lacks some. There are about 410,000 clones in the sample; about 15% occur only once, and roughly 0.036% lies in the top ten. The CDR3 is 10 amino acids. Trimming cost V 6 bases and J 4 bases, with 1 base left between them. Germline CDR1 is SGHVT and CDR2 is SQSDAQ. The TCR was taken from a man aged 30-40 years in good health. Sequencing input: naive CD4+ T cells from blood. The V gene is TRBV7-4, the J gene TRBJ2-1; D remains ambiguous. The CDR3 is CASSYNEQFF. The CDR3 region has the DNA TGTGCCAGCAGTTACAATGAGCAGTTCTTC. The full variable domain, in which reference TRBV7-4 and TRBJ2-1 provide the parts outside the CDR3, is GAGVSQSPRYKVAKRGRDVALRCDSISGHVTLYWYRQTLGQGSEVLTYSQSDAQRDKSGRPSGRFSAERPERSVSTLKIQRTEQGDSAVYLCASSYNEQFFGPGTRLTVL.